The rows below give T cell receptor beta chains drawn from one sample of a study of T cell changes during pregnancy in multiple sclerosis. Clones were read by immunoSEQ multiplex PCR, and TCRdb kept only the in-frame ones, dropping some. In the table there are fewer than 150,000 clones, roughly 95% of which are singletons. Sequenced here: peripheral blood, sampled after pregnancy. The receptors derive from a female donor with multiple sclerosis, enrolled in a pregnancy study. Each CDR3 is given with its conserved first and last residue. A D gene is named only where the DNA matches it firmly. Clone sizes are given selectively: once, few, many, or a class where the clone is expanded.

TRBV2	.	TRBJ2-1	16	.	CASRETVGGVYNEQFF	TGTGCCAGCAGGGAAACAGTAGGGGGGGTCTACAATGAGCAGTTCTTC
TRBV2	.	TRBJ2-2	14	.	CASSEKAGPGELFF	TGTGCCAGCAGTGAAAAAGCAGGGCCCGGGGAGCTGTTTTTT
TRBV5-1	.	TRBJ2-5	12	.	CASSLALETQYF	TGCGCCAGCAGCTTGGCTTTAGAGACCCAGTACTTC
TRBV9	.	TRBJ2-2	16	.	CASSVGPGANTGELFF	TGTGCCAGCAGCGTAGGGCCGGGAGCGAACACCGGGGAGCTGTTTTTT
TRBV7-9	TRBD2	TRBJ2-5	15	.	CASSLTSGIVETQYF	TGTGCCAGCAGCTTGACTAGCGGGATTGTAGAGACCCAGTACTTC
TRBV5-6	TRBD1	TRBJ2-7	13	.	CASSLGTGYEQYF	TGTGCCAGCAGCTTGGGGACAGGCTACGAGCAGTACTTC
TRBV7-6	.	TRBJ2-2	14	.	CASSTDWNTGELFF	TGTGCCAGCAGCACGGACTGGAACACCGGGGAGCTGTTTTTT
TRBV7-8	TRBD1	TRBJ1-2	16	.	CASSQGMGTGGRAYTF	TGTGCCAGCAGCCAAGGGATGGGGACAGGGGGCCGTGCCTACACCTTC
TRBV5-6	TRBD1	TRBJ1-4	14	.	CASSWTGTNEKLFF	TGTGCCAGCAGCTGGACAGGGACTAATGAAAAACTGTTTTTT
TRBV6-1	.	TRBJ2-7	13	.	CAIETDSSYEQYF	TGTGCCATCGAGACGGACAGCTCCTACGAGCAGTACTTC
TRBV7-9	.	TRBJ2-3	12	.	CASSLWPDTQYF	TGTGCCAGCAGCTTATGGCCAGATACGCAGTATTTT
TRBV18	.	TRBJ2-3	13	.	CASSPQGTDTQYF	TGTGCCAGCTCTCCCCAGGGCACAGATACGCAGTATTTT
TRBV19	TRBD1	TRBJ2-3	15	.	CASTPDRGSTDTQYF	TGTGCCAGTACCCCGGACAGGGGTAGCACAGATACGCAGTATTTT
TRBV19	TRBD2	TRBJ2-7	15	.	CASSIEAAGYREQYF	TGTGCCAGTAGTATCGAGGCAGCGGGATATCGCGAGCAGTACTTC
TRBV28	.	TRBJ2-3	13	.	CASSLTQLATQYF	TGTGCCAGCAGTTTAACACAGTTGGCTACGCAGTATTTT
TRBV5-1	TRBD2	TRBJ2-7	17	.	CASSLGVTSGALYEQYF	TGCGCCAGCAGCTTGGGGGTGACTAGCGGGGCTTTATACGAGCAGTACTTC
TRBV7-2	.	TRBJ2-5	13	.	CASRRGYQETQYF	TGTGCCAGCAGAAGGGGCTACCAAGAGACCCAGTACTTC
TRBV10-1	TRBD2	TRBJ2-7	18	.	CASSEPGISGNSSYEQYF	TGCGCCAGCAGTGAGCCCGGGATTAGCGGGAACTCCTCCTACGAGCAGTACTTC
TRBV7-9	TRBD1	TRBJ2-6	19	once	CASSFTGGTFGSGANVLTF	TGTGCCAGCAGCTTTACAGGGGGCACCTTTGGCTCTGGGGCCAACGTCCTGACTTTC
TRBV7-8	.	TRBJ2-5	11	.	CASSSAVTQYF	TGTGCCAGCAGCTCGGCGGTGACCCAGTACTTC
TRBV5-4	TRBD2	TRBJ2-1	16	.	CASSSPTSGSRNEQFF	TGTGCCAGCAGCTCTCCGACTAGCGGGAGCCGCAATGAGCAGTTCTTC
TRBV7-6	.	TRBJ2-1	14	.	CASSLTAVGNEQFF	TGTGCCAGCAGCTTAACTGCGGTAGGCAATGAGCAGTTCTTC